Listed below are T cell receptor beta chains from one sample, sequenced in a study of Graves' ophthalmopathy and Graves' hyperthyroidism. TCRdb passed the multiplex PCR reads through MiXCR, listing each CDR3 protein once. The sample carries about 740,000 distinct CDR3 sequences, around 40% recorded once. Material for sequencing was peripheral blood. These receptors were taken from an adult man with Graves' ophthalmopathy. CDR3s include the opening cysteine and the closing phenylalanine or tryptophan. Each record gives: J gene, CDR3 length, clone size, D gene, V gene, CDR3 DNA, CDR3 protein. A D gene is named only where the DNA matches it firmly. Size tells how often a clone was seen (once, few, many) or the class of an expanded clone, and some rows leave it out.

TRBJ2-2 | 15 | few | NA | TRBV11-2 | TGTGCCAGCTCCTCCGGGATCCTACCTACCGGGGAGCTGTTTTTT | CASSSGILPTGELFF
TRBJ2-5 | 17 | NA | NA | TRBV5-6 | TGTGCCTGGAGCTCGAGCCTCATAACGGGAGTGGGAGAGACCCAGTACTTC | CAWSSSLITGVGETQYF
TRBJ2-7 | 13 | few | NA | TRBV2 | TGTGCCAGCAATCAGCGCGCCTCCTACGAGCAGTACTTC | CASNQRASYEQYF
TRBJ1-4 | 14 | NA | NA | TRBV6-1 | TGTGCCAGCAGCCCCGACAGCCGTGGGGAAAAACTGTTTTTT | CASSPDSRGEKLFF
TRBJ1-3 | 16 | NA | TRBD1 | TRBV9 | TGTGCCAGCAGCGCCACGACAGGGAACTCTGGAAACACCATATATTTT | CASSATTGNSGNTIYF
TRBJ2-7 | 13 | many | NA | TRBV2 | TGTGCCACTCGCGGGGTATTTTCCTACGAGCAGTACTTC | CATRGVFSYEQYF
TRBJ2-5 | 14 | NA | NA | TRBV7-3 | TGTGCCAGCAGCTTGTCGGAGACGGAGGAGACCCAGTACTTC | CASSLSETEETQYF
TRBJ2-3 | 16 | NA | NA | TRBV12-3/TRBV12-4 | TGTGCCAGCTCACCACCATCCGGACAGCTCACAGATACGCAGTATTTT | CASSPPSGQLTDTQYF
TRBJ2-7 | 11 | many | NA | TRBV29-1 | TGCAGCGTTGACACGGCCTACGAGCAGTACTTC | CSVDTAYEQYF
TRBJ2-7 | 17 | few | NA | TRBV7-9 | TGTGCCAGCAGCGCACATCCTGGGATGCTACTATCCTACGAGCAGTACTTC | CASSAHPGMLLSYEQYF
TRBJ1-2 | 13 | many | TRBD1 | TRBV10-3 | TGTGCCATCAGTGGGAGACAGGGAAGTGGCTACACCTTC | CAISGRQGSGYTF